The clone carrying this T cell receptor beta chain was counted ten times or more. The antigen is not known. The sample is drawn from a study of neurological immune-mediated disorders. Overall study findings and caveats: The absence of any CDR3 amino acid sequence shared by expanded clones across subjects suggests that repertoires were private in all groups. HTLV-1-associated myelopathy had the most TCR clonal expansion, and multiple sclerosis had the least, less than healthy controls.

TCRdb re-analysed the 5' RACE reads in MiXCR, keeping a single row per CDR3 protein. The table has around 61,000 distinct CDR3 sequences, over 5% seen once. Germline CDR1 and CDR2: DFQATT and SNEGSKA (reference sequence). The CDR3 runs to 15 residues. Trimming pared 4 bases from V and 5 bases from J, leaving 18 bases between. The material sequenced was PBMCs. This TCR was recovered from a human donor with multiple sclerosis. The donor label of this sample is uncertain. J is TRBJ2-1 and V is TRBV20-1; either TRBD1 or TRBD2 may supply D (5 bases each). The CDR3 DNA sequence: TGCAGTGCTAAGGGGACGGGAAATCGGAACAATGAGCAGTTCTTC. Translation gives CSAKGTGNRNNEQFF.